The clone carrying this T cell receptor beta chain was seen more than once but under ten times. This record belongs to a study of beta chain features in type 1 diabetes. Since all of the isolated RNA was reverse transcribed, expressed TCRB transcripts were what got sequenced. Profiled with immunoSEQ multiplex PCR; TCRdb holds only in-frame clones, not every one. The sample shows under 450,000 clones, around 13% of them seen only once. The sequence was obtained from a man younger than 40 in good health. The sequencing input was naive CD4+ T cells from blood.

DNA for the CDR3: TGTGCCAGCAGCCCCGGGACTAGCGGGAGTAAGACCCAGTACTTC. It translates to CASSPGTSGSKTQYF. The chain employs TRBV11-3 and TRBJ2-5, with 14 bases matching TRBD2. V trimming: 5 bases; J trimming: 6 bases; junction bases outside the gene matches: 5. From germline, CDR1 is SGHNT and CDR2 YENEEA. This CDR3 is 15 amino acids long.